This T cell receptor (beta chain) came from a study of Ad26.COV2.S vaccination and SARS-CoV-2 variants. Broader study findings: Participants in the vaccine arm had higher spike-specific TCR breadth; placebo recipients had lower.

With 0 bases clipped from V and 6 bases from J, the junction kept 6 bases outside the gene matches. The CDR3 spans 17 residues. CDR1 and CDR2 (germline): SGHTA, FQGNSA. Repertoires were generated with immunoSEQ multiplex PCR, while TCRdb's copy carries only in-frame clones and drops some. The data show about 410,000 clones, more than 85% seen once. Treatment indicated: about 20 received Ad26.COV2.S at low or high dose, single or two shots; about 5 received placebo; per-sample allocation not given. After the first vaccine or placebo injection, samples were drawn on day 63. The donor was a Boston adult aged 18-55 years. In regard to this clone: Antigen unknown.

The source material was peripheral blood, sampled in a trial of Ad26.COV2.S vaccine versus placebo. This chain connects TRBV7-2 to TRBJ2-5; 14 bases match TRBD2. The receptor's source is a person between 18 and 65 years old who received the Ad26.COV2.S COVID-19 vaccine or a placebo. This CDR3 is CASSLARLAGGQQTQYF. The CDR3 bases are TGTGCCAGCAGCTTAGCGCGACTAGCGGGGGGGCAACAGACCCAGTACTTC. The full variable domain, its missing parts supplied by reference TRBV7-2 and TRBJ2-5, is GAGVSQSPSNKVTEKGKDVELRCDPISGHTALYWYRQSLGQGLEFLIYFQGNSAPDKSGLPSDRFSAERTGGSVSTLTIQRTQQEDSAVYLCASSLARLAGGQQTQYFGPGTRLLVL.